The rows below give T cell receptor beta chains drawn from one sample of a study of blood T cells in healthy people across ages. Using its own MiXCR run on the 5' RACE reads, TCRdb lists one record per CDR3 protein. Of some 1.4 million distinct CDR3 sequences listed, 35% to 45% are singletons. Sequencing was done on a sample of blood. These receptors were collected from a woman aged 18-29 years in good health. The CDR3 runs from the conserved cysteine through the conserved F or W. Fields, in order: D gene, J gene, V gene, clone size, CDR3 DNA, CDR3 protein. The D gene is left open where the match is weak. Size is stated for part of the rows, as once, few or many counts, or as a class when the clone is expanded.

d_call: NA; j_call: TRBJ2-7; v_call: TRBV12-3/TRBV12-4; clone_size: many; cdr3_nt: TGTGCCAGCAGTTCGGAAGACAGCAAGCAGTACTTC; cdr3_aa: CASSSEDSKQYF
d_call: NA; j_call: TRBJ1-1; v_call: TRBV10-1; clone_size: NA; cdr3_nt: TGCGCCAGCAGTGGGACCCCCAACACTGAAGCTTTCTTT; cdr3_aa: CASSGTPNTEAFF
d_call: NA; j_call: TRBJ2-7; v_call: TRBV30; clone_size: few; cdr3_nt: TGTGCCTGGAGTGTACCCCCGTTCGAGCAGTACTTC; cdr3_aa: CAWSVPPFEQYF
d_call: TRBD2; j_call: TRBJ2-1; v_call: TRBV6-5; clone_size: few; cdr3_nt: TGTGCCAGCAGTTACTCGTCAGTCTCCGGGGGGGCCCGAAATGAGCAGTTCTTC; cdr3_aa: CASSYSSVSGGARNEQFF
d_call: NA; j_call: TRBJ2-1; v_call: TRBV24-1; clone_size: NA; cdr3_nt: TGTGCCACCAGTGCGGCTACCCCTGAGTACAATGAGCAGTTCTTC; cdr3_aa: CATSAATPEYNEQFF
d_call: NA; j_call: TRBJ2-5; v_call: TRBV20-1; clone_size: NA; cdr3_nt: TGCAGTGCTAGAGATATAGGGGAAGAGACCCAGTACTTC; cdr3_aa: CSARDIGEETQYF
d_call: NA; j_call: TRBJ1-6; v_call: TRBV2; clone_size: NA; cdr3_nt: TGTGCCAGCAGTCCGACAGAGAATAATTCACCCCTCCACTTT; cdr3_aa: CASSPTENNSPLHF
d_call: NA; j_call: TRBJ2-3; v_call: TRBV12-3/TRBV12-4; clone_size: NA; cdr3_nt: TGTGCCAGCCGCCCTCCGTCACCCCTTCCAGATACGCAGTATTTT; cdr3_aa: CASRPPSPLPDTQYF
d_call: NA; j_call: TRBJ1-1; v_call: TRBV25-1; clone_size: NA; cdr3_nt: TGTGCCAGCAGTGCCACCGGTGGGACCCAAAGAGGTGAAGCTTTCTTT; cdr3_aa: CASSATGGTQRGEAFF
d_call: NA; j_call: TRBJ2-7; v_call: TRBV3-1; clone_size: NA; cdr3_nt: TGTGCCAGCAGCCAAGGTTGGGCTTCCTACGAGCAGTACTTC; cdr3_aa: CASSQGWASYEQYF
d_call: NA; j_call: TRBJ2-7; v_call: TRBV6-6; clone_size: few; cdr3_nt: TGTGCCAGCTCCCTTCAGAGCGGGGAGCAGTACTTC; cdr3_aa: CASSLQSGEQYF
d_call: TRBD2; j_call: TRBJ2-3; v_call: TRBV5-1; clone_size: NA; cdr3_nt: TGCGCCAGCAGCTTGGTGGCGGGAGACACAGAGACGCAGTATTTT; cdr3_aa: CASSLVAGDTETQYF
d_call: TRBD1; j_call: TRBJ1-1; v_call: TRBV29-1; clone_size: NA; cdr3_nt: TGCAGCGGGCGACAGGGGCGATCCGAAGCTTTCTTT; cdr3_aa: CSGRQGRSEAFF
d_call: NA; j_call: TRBJ1-4; v_call: TRBV9; clone_size: few; cdr3_nt: TGTGCCAGCAGCGGTGGACAGCCAGGCGGTTTATCCAAACTGTTTTTT; cdr3_aa: CASSGGQPGGLSKLFF
d_call: TRBD2; j_call: TRBJ2-7; v_call: TRBV20-1; clone_size: NA; cdr3_nt: TGCAGTGCTAGACCCACCCGCGGGGGGTCTTACAATGAGCAGTACTTC; cdr3_aa: CSARPTRGGSYNEQYF
d_call: TRBD2; j_call: TRBJ2-7; v_call: TRBV11-1; clone_size: NA; cdr3_nt: TGTGCCAGCAGCTTAGTCCGGCTTGACTACGTGAGCGGGAGGGCCGACTACGAGCAGTACTTC; cdr3_aa: CASSLVRLDYVSGRADYEQYF